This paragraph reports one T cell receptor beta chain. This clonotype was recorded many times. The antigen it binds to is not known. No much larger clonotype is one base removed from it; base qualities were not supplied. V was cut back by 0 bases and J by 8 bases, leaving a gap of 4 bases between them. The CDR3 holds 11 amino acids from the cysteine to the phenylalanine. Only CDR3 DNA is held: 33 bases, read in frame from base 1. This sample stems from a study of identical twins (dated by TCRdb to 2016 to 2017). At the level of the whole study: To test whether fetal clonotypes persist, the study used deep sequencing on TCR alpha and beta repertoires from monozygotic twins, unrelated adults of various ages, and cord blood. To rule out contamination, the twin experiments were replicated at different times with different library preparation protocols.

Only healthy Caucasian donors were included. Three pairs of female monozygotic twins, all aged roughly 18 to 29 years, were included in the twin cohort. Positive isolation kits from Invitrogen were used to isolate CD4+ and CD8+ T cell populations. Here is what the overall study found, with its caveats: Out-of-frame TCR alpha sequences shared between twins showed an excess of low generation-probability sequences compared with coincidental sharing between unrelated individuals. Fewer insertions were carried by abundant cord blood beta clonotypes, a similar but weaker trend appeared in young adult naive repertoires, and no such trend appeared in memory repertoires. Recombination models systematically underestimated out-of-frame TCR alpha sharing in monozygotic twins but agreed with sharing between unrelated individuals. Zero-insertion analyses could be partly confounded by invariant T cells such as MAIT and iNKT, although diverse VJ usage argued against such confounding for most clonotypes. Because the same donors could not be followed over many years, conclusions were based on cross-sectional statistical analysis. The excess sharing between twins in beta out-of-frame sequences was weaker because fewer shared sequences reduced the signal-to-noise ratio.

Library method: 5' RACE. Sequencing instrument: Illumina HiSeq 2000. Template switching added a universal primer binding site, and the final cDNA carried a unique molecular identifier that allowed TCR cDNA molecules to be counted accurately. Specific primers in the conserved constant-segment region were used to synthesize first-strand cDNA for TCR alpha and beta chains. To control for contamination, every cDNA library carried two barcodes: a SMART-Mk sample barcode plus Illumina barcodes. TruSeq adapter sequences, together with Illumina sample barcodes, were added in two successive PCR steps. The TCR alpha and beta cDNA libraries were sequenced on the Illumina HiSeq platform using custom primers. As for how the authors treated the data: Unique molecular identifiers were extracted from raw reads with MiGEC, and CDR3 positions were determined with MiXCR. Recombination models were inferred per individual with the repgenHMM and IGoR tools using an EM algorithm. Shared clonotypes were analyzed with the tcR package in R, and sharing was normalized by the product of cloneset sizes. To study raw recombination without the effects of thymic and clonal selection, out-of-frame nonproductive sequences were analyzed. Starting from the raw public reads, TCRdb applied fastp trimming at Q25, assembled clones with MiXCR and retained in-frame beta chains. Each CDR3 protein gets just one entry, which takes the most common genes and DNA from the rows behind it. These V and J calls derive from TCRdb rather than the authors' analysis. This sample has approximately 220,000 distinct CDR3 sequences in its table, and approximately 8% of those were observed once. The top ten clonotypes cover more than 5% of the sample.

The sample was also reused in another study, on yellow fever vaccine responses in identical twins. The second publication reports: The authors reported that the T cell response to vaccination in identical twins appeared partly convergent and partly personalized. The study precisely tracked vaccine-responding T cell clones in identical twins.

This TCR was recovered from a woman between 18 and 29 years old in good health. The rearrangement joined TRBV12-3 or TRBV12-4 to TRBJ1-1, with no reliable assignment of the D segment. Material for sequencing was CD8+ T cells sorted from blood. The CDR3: CASSLAAEAFF. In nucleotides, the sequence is TGTGCCAGCAGTTTAGCCGCGGAAGCTTTCTTT.